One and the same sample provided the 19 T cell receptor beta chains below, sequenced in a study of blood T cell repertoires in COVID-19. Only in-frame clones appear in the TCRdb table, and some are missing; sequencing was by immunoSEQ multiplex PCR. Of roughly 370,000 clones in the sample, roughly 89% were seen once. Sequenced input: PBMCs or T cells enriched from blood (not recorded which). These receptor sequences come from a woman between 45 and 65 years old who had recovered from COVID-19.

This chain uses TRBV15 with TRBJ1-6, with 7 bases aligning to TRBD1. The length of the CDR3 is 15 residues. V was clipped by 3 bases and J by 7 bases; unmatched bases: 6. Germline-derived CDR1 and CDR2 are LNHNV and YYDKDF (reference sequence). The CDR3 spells CATSRTGNVNSPLHF. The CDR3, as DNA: TGTGCCACCAGCAGGACAGGGAATGTCAATTCACCCCTCCACTTT. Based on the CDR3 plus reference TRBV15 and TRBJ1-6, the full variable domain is DAMVIQNPRYQVTQFGKPVTLSCSQTLNHNVMYWYQQKSSQAPKLLFHYYDKDFNNEADTPDNFQSRRPNTSFCFLDIRSPGLGDTAMYLCATSRTGNVNSPLHFGNGTRLTVT.

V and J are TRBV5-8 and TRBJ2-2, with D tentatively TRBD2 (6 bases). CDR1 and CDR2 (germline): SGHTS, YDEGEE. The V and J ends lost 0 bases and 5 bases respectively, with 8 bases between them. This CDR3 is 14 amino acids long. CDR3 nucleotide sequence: TGTGCCAGCAGCTTGGGGGGGAGGACCGGGGAGCTGTTTTTT. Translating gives CASSLGGRTGELFF.

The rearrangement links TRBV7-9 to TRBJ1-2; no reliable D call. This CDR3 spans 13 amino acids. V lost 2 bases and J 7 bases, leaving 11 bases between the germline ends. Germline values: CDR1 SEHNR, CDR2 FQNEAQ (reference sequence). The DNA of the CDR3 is TGTGCCAGCAGCTTACCCTCGCAGTCTGGCTACACCTTC. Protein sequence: CASSLPSQSGYTF.

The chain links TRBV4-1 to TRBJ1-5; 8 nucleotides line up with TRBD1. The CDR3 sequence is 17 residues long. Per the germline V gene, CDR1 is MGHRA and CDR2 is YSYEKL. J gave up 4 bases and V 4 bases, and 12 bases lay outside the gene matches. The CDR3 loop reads CASSPSRDRKGNQPQHF. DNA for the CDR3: TGCGCCAGCAGCCCGTCCCGGGACAGGAAGGGGAATCAGCCCCAGCATTTT.

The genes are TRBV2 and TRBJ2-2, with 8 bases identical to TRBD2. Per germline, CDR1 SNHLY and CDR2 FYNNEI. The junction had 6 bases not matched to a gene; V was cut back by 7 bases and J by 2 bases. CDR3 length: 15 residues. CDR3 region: CASKGGGSNTGELFF. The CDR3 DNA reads TGTGCCAGCAAGGGCGGGGGGTCCAACACCGGGGAGCTGTTTTTT.

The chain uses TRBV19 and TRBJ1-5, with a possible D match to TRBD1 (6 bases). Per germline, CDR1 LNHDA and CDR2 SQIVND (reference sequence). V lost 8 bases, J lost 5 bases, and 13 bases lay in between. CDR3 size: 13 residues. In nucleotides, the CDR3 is TGTGCCAGTCGAGGACAGCCTCATCAGCCCCAGCATTTT. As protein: CASRGQPHQPQHF.

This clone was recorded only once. CDR3 in DNA: TGTGCCACCAGAAGTTCGCGCGAGCAGTACTTC. Its protein product is CATRSSREQYF. This chain uses TRBV25-1 with TRBJ2-7; D remains ambiguous. Germline V gives CDR1 MGHDK, CDR2 SYGVNS. V was shortened by 10 bases and J by 6 bases, with 13 bases between the two germline ends. The CDR3 spans 11 residues.

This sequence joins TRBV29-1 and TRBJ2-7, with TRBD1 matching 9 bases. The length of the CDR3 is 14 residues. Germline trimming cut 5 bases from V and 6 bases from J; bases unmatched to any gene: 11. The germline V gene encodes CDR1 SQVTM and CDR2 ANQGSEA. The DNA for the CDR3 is TGCAGCGTTTCTGCCGGGACAGGGACTACCGAGCAGTACTTC. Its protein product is CSVSAGTGTTEQYF.

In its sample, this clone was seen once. The CDR3 DNA reads as TGTGCCAGCAGCTTCCCGGGACTCACAGATACGCAGTATTTT. Protein: CASSFPGLTDTQYF. The chain carries TRBV7-2 and TRBJ2-3, with D maybe TRBD2 (6 bases). V lost 3 bases, J lost 2 bases, and 9 bases lay in between. CDR3 length: 14 residues. Per the germline V gene, CDR1 is SGHTA and CDR2 is FQGNSA.

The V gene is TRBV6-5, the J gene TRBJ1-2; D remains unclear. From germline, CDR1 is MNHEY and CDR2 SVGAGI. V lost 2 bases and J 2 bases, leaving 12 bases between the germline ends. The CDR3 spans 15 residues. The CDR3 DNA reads TGTGCCAGCAGTTACACGACGGGTACCAACTATGGCTACACCTTC. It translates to CASSYTTGTNYGYTF.

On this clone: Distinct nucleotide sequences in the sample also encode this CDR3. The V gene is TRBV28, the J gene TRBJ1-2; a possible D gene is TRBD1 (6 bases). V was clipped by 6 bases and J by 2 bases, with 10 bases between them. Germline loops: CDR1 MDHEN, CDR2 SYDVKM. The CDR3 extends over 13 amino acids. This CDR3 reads CASSLGQNYGYTF. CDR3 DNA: TGTGCCAGCAGCCTCGGACAGAACTATGGCTACACCTTC.

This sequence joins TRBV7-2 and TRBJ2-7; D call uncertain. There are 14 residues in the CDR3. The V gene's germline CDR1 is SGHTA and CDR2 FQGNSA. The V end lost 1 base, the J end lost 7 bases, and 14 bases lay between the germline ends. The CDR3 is CASSLERVNLEQYF. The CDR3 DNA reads TGTGCCAGCAGCTTAGAACGGGTGAATCTTGAGCAGTACTTC.

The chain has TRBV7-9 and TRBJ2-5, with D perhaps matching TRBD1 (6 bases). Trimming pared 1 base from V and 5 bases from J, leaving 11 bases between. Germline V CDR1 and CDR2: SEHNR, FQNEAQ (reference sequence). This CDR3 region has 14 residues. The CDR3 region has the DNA TGTGCCAGCAGCTTAGAGGGACATGAGGAGACCCAGTACTTC. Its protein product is CASSLEGHEETQYF.

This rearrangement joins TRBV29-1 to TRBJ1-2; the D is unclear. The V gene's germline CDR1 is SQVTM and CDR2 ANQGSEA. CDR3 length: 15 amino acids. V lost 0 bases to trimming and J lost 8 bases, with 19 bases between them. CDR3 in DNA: TGCAGCGTTGAAGATCAGGCCTCCTATTTGATCGGCTACACCTTC. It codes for CSVEDQASYLIGYTF.

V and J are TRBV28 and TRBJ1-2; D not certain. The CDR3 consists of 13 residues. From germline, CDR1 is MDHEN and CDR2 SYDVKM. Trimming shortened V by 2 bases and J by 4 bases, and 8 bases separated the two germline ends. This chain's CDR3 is CASSLRSTYGYTF. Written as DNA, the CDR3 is TGTGCCAGCAGTTTACGGTCTACCTATGGCTACACCTTC.

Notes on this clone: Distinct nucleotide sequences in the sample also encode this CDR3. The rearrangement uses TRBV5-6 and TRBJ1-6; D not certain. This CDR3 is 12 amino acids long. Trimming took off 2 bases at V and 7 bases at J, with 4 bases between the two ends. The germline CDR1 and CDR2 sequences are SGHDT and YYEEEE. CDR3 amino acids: CASSFPNSPLHF. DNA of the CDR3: TGTGCCAGCAGCTTCCCGAATTCACCCCTCCACTTT.

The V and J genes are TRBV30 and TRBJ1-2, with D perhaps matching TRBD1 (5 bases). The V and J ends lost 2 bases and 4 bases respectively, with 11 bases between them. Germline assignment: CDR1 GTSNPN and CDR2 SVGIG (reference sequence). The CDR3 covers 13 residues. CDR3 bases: TGTGCCTGGAGTCTAACCCAGGGCTATGGCTACACCTTC. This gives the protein CAWSLTQGYGYTF.

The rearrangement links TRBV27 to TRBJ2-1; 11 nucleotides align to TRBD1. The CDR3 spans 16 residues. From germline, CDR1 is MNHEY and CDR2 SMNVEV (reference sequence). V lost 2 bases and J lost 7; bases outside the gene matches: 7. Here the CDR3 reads CASSLRGTGGVNEQFF. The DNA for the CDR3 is TGTGCCAGCAGTTTAAGAGGGACAGGGGGGGTAAATGAGCAGTTCTTC.

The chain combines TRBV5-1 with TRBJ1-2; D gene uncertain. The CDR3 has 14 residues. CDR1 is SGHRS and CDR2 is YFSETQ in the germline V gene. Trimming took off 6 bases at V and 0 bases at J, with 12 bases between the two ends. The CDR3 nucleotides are TGCGCCAGCAAGCCCGCTACTGCTAACTATGGCTACACCTTC. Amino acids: CASKPATANYGYTF.